These 26 T cell receptor beta chains were all obtained from the same sample, sequenced in a study of cytomegalovirus exposure and HLA in healthy donors. PCR involved 60 Vbeta and 13 Jbeta primers. Clones were sequenced by immunoSEQ multiplex PCR, and TCRdb holds only the in-frame ones, with some missing. This sample carries fewer than 80,000 clones, less than 85% of them seen once, and the ten largest clones take 5.4%. Sequencing was carried out using PBMCs. These TCRs come from a woman between 25 and 40 years old in good health and CMV-seronegative.

Details on this clone: A junction boundary mismatches the germline segment, possibly from a read error. V gene TRBV7-9 combines with J gene TRBJ1-2; 12 bases map to TRBD1. This CDR3 has 15 residues. The V gene's germline CDR1 is SEHNR and CDR2 FQNEAQ (reference sequence). In DNA, the CDR3 is TGTTCCAGCAGCCTCGGGACAGGGGGCGGGGATGGCTACACCTTC. Its translation is CSSSLGTGGGDGYTF.

In its sample, this clone was seen a few times. The chain recombines TRBV6-5 with TRBJ1-5, with TRBD1 matching 7 bases. There are 14 residues in the CDR3. The germline V gene encodes CDR1 MNHEY and CDR2 SVGAGI. V gave up 4 bases and J gave up 2 bases; unmatched junction bases: 2. CDR3 in amino acids: CASSWDSGNQPQHF. The CDR3 nucleotides read TGTGCCAGCAGTTGGGACAGTGGCAATCAGCCCCAGCATTTT.

In its sample, this clone was seen a few times. The rearrangement links TRBV29-1 to TRBJ2-7; 9 bases are shared with TRBD1. The CDR3 is 15 residues long. J was trimmed by 3 bases and V by 2 bases; bases with no gene match: 8. Germline lookup yields CDR1 SQVTM and CDR2 ANQGSEA. The CDR3 here is CSVEKGQGSLYEQYF. The DNA of the CDR3 is TGCAGCGTTGAAAAGGGACAGGGCTCTCTCTACGAGCAGTACTTC.

This clone has only a few counts. The gene calls are TRBV2 and TRBJ1-5, with 8 bases matching TRBD1. The CDR3 length is 14 residues. With 5 bases clipped from V and 9 bases from J, the junction kept 9 bases outside the gene matches. Germline V lookup: CDR1 SNHLY, CDR2 FYNNEI. The CDR3 bases are TGTGCCAGCAGTATGGACAGGGACGCTGGGCCCCAGCATTTT. Amino acids: CASSMDRDAGPQHF.

In this sample, this clone turned up a few times. A read error may account for a junction end that differs from germline. The rearrangement joins TRBV4-3 to TRBJ2-2, with D possibly TRBD2 on 5 matching bases. Germline V lookup: CDR1 LGHNA, CDR2 YSLEER. The CDR3 has 12 amino acids. In DNA form, the CDR3 reads TGCGCCAGCAGCTTGAACACCGGGGAGCTGCTTTTT. It yields the protein CASSLNTGELLF.

The rearrangement joins TRBV19 to TRBJ1-1; 7 bases match TRBD1. The length of the CDR3 is 15 residues. Trimming at V came to 7 bases and at J to 3 bases, leaving 11 bases not matched to a gene. CDR1 and CDR2 (germline): LNHDA, SQIVND (reference sequence). The CDR3 sequence: CASKPLGGLDTEAFF. CDR3 sequence (DNA): TGTGCCAGTAAACCGTTAGGGGGCTTGGACACTGAAGCTTTCTTT. Full variable domain (outside the CDR3, taken from reference TRBV19 and TRBJ1-1): DGGITQSPKYLFRKEGQNVTLSCEQNLNHDAMYWYRQDPGQGLRLIYYSQIVNDFQKGDIAEGYSVSREKKESFPLTVTSAQKNPTAFYLCASKPLGGLDTEAFFGQGTRLTVV.

This chain uses TRBV19 with TRBJ2-2, with 7 nucleotides matching TRBD2. Per germline, CDR1 LNHDA and CDR2 SQIVND (reference sequence). Trimming at V came to 7 bases and at J to 3 bases, leaving 11 bases not matched to a gene. This CDR3 region has 16 residues. Here the CDR3 reads CASMGGGLSHTGELFF. CDR3 in DNA: TGTGCCAGTATGGGGGGGGGACTATCACACACCGGGGAGCTGTTTTTT.

This chain connects TRBV2 to TRBJ1-2, with D tentatively TRBD1 (6 bases). CDR1 SNHLY and CDR2 FYNNEI come from the germline V gene. V was clipped by 7 bases and J by 7 bases, with 19 bases between them. This CDR3 is built from 14 residues. The CDR3 is CASTEAGTGLGYTF. The CDR3 DNA sequence: TGTGCCAGCACCGAAGCTGGTACAGGGCTTGGCTACACCTTC.

The CDR3 reads CASSLTGLAGGSREQYV. In nucleotides, the CDR3 is TGTGCCAGCAGCCTCACGGGACTAGCGGGAGGGTCAAGGGAGCAGTACGTC. The chain has TRBV12-1 and TRBJ2-7; TRBD2 is the table's D call and was not checked against the DNA. TRBV12-1 is a documented pseudogene. This CDR3 has 17 residues.

This clone was counted only a few times. CDR3 DNA sequence: TGTGCCAGCTTTCGTCCAGGGGGAAGCTCCTACGAGCAGTACGTC. Its protein product is CASFRPGGSSYEQYV. This sequence joins TRBV11-2 and TRBJ2-7; TRBD1 aligns across 7 bases. With V trimmed by 8 bases and J by 0 bases, 10 bases remained unmatched. Looked up from germline, CDR1 is SGHAT and CDR2 is FQNNGV. This CDR3 has 15 residues.

The chain joins TRBV28 to TRBJ2-1; D may be TRBD2 (6 bases). Trimming cost V 3 bases and J 10 bases, with 13 bases left between them. Germline V gene data show CDR1 as MDHEN and CDR2 as SYDVKM. This CDR3 has 13 amino acids. CDR3 sequence reads: CASSFRVGGEQFF. The CDR3 DNA reads TGTGCCAGCAGTTTTAGAGTTGGGGGGGAGCAGTTCTTC.

The CDR3 bases are TGTGCCTGGAGTGTACAGGGTAATTCACCCCTCCACTTT. Its protein is CAWSVQGNSPLHF. The chain is built from TRBV30 and TRBJ1-6; possible D gene TRBD1, 6 bases. The CDR3 sequence is 13 residues long. CDR1 is GTSNPN, CDR2 SVGIG, per germline (reference sequence). Trimming shortened V by 0 bases and J by 6 bases, and 6 bases separated the two germline ends.

V and J are TRBV18 and TRBJ2-2; D ambiguous. CDR1 and CDR2 (germline): KGHSH, LQKENI. Deletions cut 3 bases from V and 4 bases from J, with 6 bases between. The CDR3 covers 13 residues. Here the CDR3 DNA reads TGTGCCAGCTCACCGCCGGGCACCGGGGAGCTGTTTTTT. Protein: CASSPPGTGELFF.

V usage is TRBV9 and J usage is TRBJ1-1; TRBD1 might be the D (5 bases). This CDR3 contains 19 residues. V dropped 4 bases and J dropped 3 bases, with 28 bases sitting between them. The germline V gene has CDR1 SGDLS and CDR2 YYNGEE. CDR3 sequence: CASSPRPEAGGGFYTEAFF. For the CDR3, the DNA is TGTGCCAGCAGCCCCCGCCCGGAAGCGGGGGGAGGGTTTTACACTGAAGCTTTCTTT. Combining the CDR3 with reference TRBV9 and TRBJ1-1 gives the whole variable domain DSGVTQTPKHLITATGQRVTLRCSPRSGDLSVYWYQQSLDQGLQFLIQYYNGEERAKGNILERFSAQQFPDLHSELNLSSLELGDSALYFCASSPRPEAGGGFYTEAFFGQGTRLTVV.

This chain connects TRBV12-2 to TRBJ1-2; the DNA was not used to check the table's D call, TRBD1. TRBV12-2 is described as a pseudogene. The CDR3 covers 13 residues. In DNA form, the CDR3 reads TGTGCAAGTCGCTTACAGGGGGCGGGTGGCTACACCTTC. Protein sequence: CASRLQGAGGYTF.

This sequence joins TRBV9 and TRBJ2-2, with D perhaps TRBD2 (6 bases). The CDR3 extends over 16 amino acids. CDR1 and CDR2 from the germline V gene are SGDLS and YYNGEE. V shed 0 bases and J shed 5 bases, with 14 bases lying between them. The CDR3 sequence is CASSVGRRVSTGELFF. CDR3 sequence (DNA): TGTGCCAGCAGCGTAGGGCGGAGGGTTTCGACCGGGGAGCTGTTTTTT.

This chain connects TRBV4-3 to TRBJ1-4, with TRBD1 matching 10 bases. V trimming: 0 bases; J trimming: 6 bases; junction bases outside the gene matches: 7. The CDR3 is 17 amino acids. The germline V gene encodes CDR1 LGHNA and CDR2 YSLEER. CDR3 loop: CASSQDLPTGGHEKLFF. DNA of the CDR3: TGCGCCAGCAGCCAAGATCTACCGACAGGGGGCCATGAAAAACTGTTTTTT.

The genes are TRBV27 and TRBJ1-1, with 7 bases matching TRBD1. This CDR3 comprises 14 residues. V lost 3 bases to trimming and J lost 1 base; unmatched junction nucleotides: 2. Germline CDR1 MNHEY, CDR2 SMNVEV (reference sequence). CDR3 protein: CASSLGTENTEAFF. In nucleotides, the CDR3 is TGTGCCAGCAGTTTGGGGACAGAGAACACTGAAGCTTTCTTT.

The rearrangement links TRBV5-4 to TRBJ2-5, with TRBD2 identical over 9 bases. The CDR3 runs to 15 residues. CDR1 is SGHNT, CDR2 YYREEE, per germline (reference sequence). V was pared by 3 bases and J by 2 bases, with 5 bases of the junction left unmatched. CDR3 protein: CASSSTSGPQETQYF. The CDR3 region has the DNA TGTGCCAGCAGCTCCACTAGCGGGCCACAAGAGACCCAGTACTTC.

The rearrangement joins TRBV29-1 to TRBJ1-2, with 12 bases identical to TRBD1. CDR1 is SQVTM and CDR2 is ANQGSEA in the germline V gene. The CDR3 length is 11 residues. The CDR3 nucleotides are TGCGTAACCGGGACAGGGGGCGGCTACACCTTC. Protein product: CVTGTGGGYTF. Using reference TRBV29-1 and TRBJ1-2 for the parts outside the CDR3, the full variable domain is SAVISQKPSRDICQRGTSLTIQCQVDSQVTMMFWYRQQPGQSLTLIATANQGSEATYESGFVIDKFPISRPNLTFSTLTVSNMSPEDSSIYLCVTGTGGGYTFGSGTRLTVV.

This sequence joins TRBV6-1 and TRBJ1-2; a possible D gene is TRBD1 (6 bases). Germline CDR1 and CDR2: MNHNS and SASEGT. V lost 3 bases and J 8 bases, leaving 22 bases between the germline ends. The CDR3 spans 16 residues. CDR3 in DNA: TGTGCCAGCAGTGAGCTCATCTCGACGGGGGGCGGAGGCTACACCTTC. Protein product: CASSELISTGGGGYTF.

CDR3 sequence: CASSKGPRQVYNEKLFF. CDR3 in DNA: TGTGCCAGCAGCAAAGGCCCGAGACAGGTCTATAATGAAAAACTGTTTTTT. The rearrangement joins TRBV21-1 to TRBJ1-4; TRBD1 reflects the table's D call only, with no check against the DNA. TRBV21-1 is labeled a pseudogene. This CDR3 comprises 17 residues.

The chain uses TRBV6-6 and TRBJ2-3, with 11 bases matching TRBD2. The trim removed 6 bases at V and 1 base at J, leaving 3 bases unmatched. The germline CDR1 and CDR2 sequences are MNHNY and SVGAGI (reference sequence). This CDR3 region has 15 residues. The CDR3 sequence is CASSPGLAGTDTQYF. As DNA, the CDR3 is TGTGCCAGCAGCCCGGGACTAGCGGGCACAGATACGCAGTATTTT.

The chain links TRBV12-5 to TRBJ2-5; 8 positions match TRBD1. The CDR3 is made up of 16 amino acids. V gave up 0 bases and J gave up 4 bases; unmatched junction bases: 7. Germline loops: CDR1 LGHNT, CDR2 FRNRAP. The CDR3 sequence: CASGLVTGGQSETQYF. CDR3 nucleotide sequence: TGTGCTAGTGGTTTGGTAACAGGGGGGCAGTCAGAGACCCAGTACTTC.

A few counts support this clone. This sequence joins TRBV7-2 and TRBJ1-2; TRBD1 matches at 7 bases. The CDR3 sequence is 13 residues long. Germline V lookup: CDR1 SGHTA, CDR2 FQGNSA. V lost 4 bases and J lost 3; bases outside the gene matches: 2. CDR3 amino acids: CASSWDRYYGYTF. The CDR3 DNA is TGTGCCAGCAGCTGGGACAGATACTATGGCTACACCTTC. Full variable domain (missing parts from reference TRBV7-2 and TRBJ1-2): GAGVSQSPSNKVTEKGKDVELRCDPISGHTALYWYRQSLGQGLEFLIYFQGNSAPDKSGLPSDRFSAERTGGSVSTLTIQRTQQEDSAVYLCASSWDRYYGYTFGSGTRLTVV.

The CDR3 reads CVRQEIAKNIQYF. CDR3 coding DNA: TGCGTTCGACAGGAGATAGCCAAAAACATTCAGTACTTC. The rearrangement joins TRBV5-1 to TRBJ2-4, with TRBD1 as a possible D gene (6 bases). Germline lookup yields CDR1 SGHRS and CDR2 YFSETQ. The CDR3 has 13 residues.